A single sample is the source of the 4 T cell receptor beta chains below, sequenced in a study of T-cell reconstitution after alpha-beta-depleted transplantation in children. The TCRbeta library was prepared with unique molecular identifiers. From the PCR reads, TCRdb called clonotypes with MiXCR, one entry per CDR3 protein. This sample yields under 20,000 distinct CDR3 sequences, of which 10% to 15% are seen a single time; 35% belongs to the top ten. The sample consisted of PBMCs, mostly from graft donor cells, taken 60 days after TCRalphabeta/CD19-depleted stem cell transplant. The receptors were sampled from a female patient under 10 years old who had a stem cell transplant for congenital amegakaryocytic thrombocytopenia, so the T cells may come from the graft donor.

The chain combines TRBV6-1 with TRBJ1-5, with TRBD1 matching over 9 bases. This CDR3 region has 16 residues. CDR1 is MNHNS, CDR2 SASEGT, per germline. The junction had 5 bases not matched to a gene; V was cut back by 4 bases and J by 1 base. The CDR3 nucleotides read TGTGCCAGCAGTGGCCGGGACAGGGCAAGCAATCAGCCCCAGCATTTT. Its protein product is CASSGRDRASNQPQHF.

CDR3 DNA: TGTGCCAGCAGAAACCCCCGGTTAGGGAACACTGAAGCTTTCTTT. This translates into CASRNPRLGNTEAFF. The rearrangement links TRBV12-3 or TRBV12-4 to TRBJ1-1, with unresolved D. V lost 6 bases and J 1 base, leaving 15 bases between the germline ends. The CDR3 is 15 residues long.

At least ten counts were recorded for this clonotype. The chain has TRBV15 and TRBJ1-2, with TRBD1 identical over 8 bases. The V gene end was trimmed by 2 bases and the J gene end by 2 bases; junction bases not matched to a gene: 4. The CDR3 length is 15 residues. Germline V CDR1 and CDR2: LNHNV, YYDKDF (reference sequence). CDR3 amino acids: CATSRIRTGNYGYTF. CDR3 bases: TGTGCCACCAGCAGAATCCGGACAGGGAACTATGGCTACACCTTC.

This clonotype was recorded many times. This rearrangement joins TRBV7-2 to TRBJ1-1; perhaps TRBD1 as D (6 bases). This CDR3 comprises 18 residues. V lost 5 bases, J lost 6 bases, and 28 bases lay in between. From germline, CDR1 is SGHTA and CDR2 FQGNSA. The CDR3 loop reads CASSLRLGGRGADPEAFF. CDR3 DNA sequence: TGTGCCAGCAGCCTACGCCTGGGGGGGCGGGGTGCAGACCCTGAAGCTTTCTTT.